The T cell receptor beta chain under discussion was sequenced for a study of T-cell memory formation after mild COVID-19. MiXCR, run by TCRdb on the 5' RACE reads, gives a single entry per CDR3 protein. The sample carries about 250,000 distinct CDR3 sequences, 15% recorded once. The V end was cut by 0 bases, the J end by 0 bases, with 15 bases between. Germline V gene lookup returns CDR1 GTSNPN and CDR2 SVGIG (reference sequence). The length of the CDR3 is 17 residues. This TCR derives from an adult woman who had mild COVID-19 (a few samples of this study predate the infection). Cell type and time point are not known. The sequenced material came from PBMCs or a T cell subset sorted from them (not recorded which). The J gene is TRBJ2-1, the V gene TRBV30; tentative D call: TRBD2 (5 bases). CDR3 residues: CAWSVLRGLSSYNEQFF. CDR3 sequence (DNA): TGTGCCTGGAGTGTACTCCGGGGATTAAGCTCCTACAATGAGCAGTTCTTC.